This TCR beta chain came from a study of cytomegalovirus exposure and HLA in healthy donors. Study conclusions and caveats: Among donors in an Asian-associated ancestry cluster, a later analysis reportedly found fewer N-insertions than the roughly 610-donor mean.

PCR was performed using 60 Vbeta and 13 Jbeta primers. Profiled with immunoSEQ multiplex PCR; TCRdb holds only in-frame clones, not every one. The data hold roughly 150,000 clones, with around 85% observed a single time. Comment on this clone: The antigen is unknown.

The receptor comes from a male donor in good health and CMV-seronegative. The sequenced sample consisted of PBMCs.

The CDR3 DNA reads as TGTGCCAGCAGCCCCCTTGGAGCCGACCTAGAGACCCAGTACTTC. Translation gives CASSPLGADLETQYF. The chain couples TRBV14 to TRBJ2-5; no clear D gene. V gave up 4 bases and J gave up 4 bases, with 16 bases separating them. The CDR3 sequence is 15 residues long. Germline loops: CDR1 SGHDN, CDR2 FVKESK.